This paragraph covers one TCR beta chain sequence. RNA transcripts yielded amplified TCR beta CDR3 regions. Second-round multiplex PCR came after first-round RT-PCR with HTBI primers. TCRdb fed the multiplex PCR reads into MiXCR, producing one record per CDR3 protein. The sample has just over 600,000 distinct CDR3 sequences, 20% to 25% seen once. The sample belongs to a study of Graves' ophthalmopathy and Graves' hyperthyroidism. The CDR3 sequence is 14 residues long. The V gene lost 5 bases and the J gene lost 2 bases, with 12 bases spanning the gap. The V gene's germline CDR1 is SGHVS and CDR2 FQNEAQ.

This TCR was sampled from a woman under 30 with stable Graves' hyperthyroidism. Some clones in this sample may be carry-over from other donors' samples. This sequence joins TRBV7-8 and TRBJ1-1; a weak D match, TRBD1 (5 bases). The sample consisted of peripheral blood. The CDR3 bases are TGTGCCAGCAGCGTGAGGGGATTCAACACTGAAGCTTTCTTT. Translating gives CASSVRGFNTEAFF.